Given below is one TCR beta chain in context. Its target is not known. This sample is drawn from a study of T cell responses to AZD1222 COVID-19 vaccine. The study, taken as a whole, reports: The sample set comprised mostly white British donors with more females, and clonal diversity was possibly underestimated.

The V end lost 6 bases, the J end lost 4 bases, and 13 bases lay between the germline ends. Germline V lookup: CDR1 MNHEY, CDR2 SVGAGI. This CDR3 comprises 14 residues. Profiled with immunoSEQ multiplex PCR; TCRdb holds only in-frame clones, not every one. The data show 92,000 or so clones, roughly 90% seen once. The sequence was collected from an adult in good health. J is TRBJ2-1 and V is TRBV6-5; possibly TRBD1 or TRBD2 for D (5 bases each). Source: peripheral blood, taken on day 0 of AZD1222 vaccination. CDR3 sequence reads: CASRGPGPYNEQFF. CDR3 bases: TGTGCCAGCAGGGGACCAGGGCCTTACAATGAGCAGTTCTTC.